Listed here is a single T cell receptor beta chain. Its antigen remains unidentified. Indicated time point: patch test 2, 6 weeks after DPC sensitization. As to treatment: therapeutic diphenylcyclopropenone sensitization with weekly scalp DPC. Germline assignment: CDR1 SGHTA and CDR2 FQGNSA. V lost 3 bases and J lost 4; bases outside the gene matches: 4. The CDR3 contains 14 residues. This specimen comes from a study of human T cells and chemical hapten exposure. For the study at large: Upper-back patch tests with 0.01% DPC were read at 6 days.

TCRdb ran MiXCR on the RACE reads and lists one entry per CDR3 protein. The sample lists tens of thousands of distinct CDR3 sequences, approximately 11% occurring once. General study findings and limits: Versus controls, significantly more large CDR3 similarity clusters arose from expanded TCRs. DPC sensitization did not alter TCRs above 1 in 1000 frequency.

Sequences were derived from whole blood, sampled in connection with sensitization to the hapten diphenylcyclopropenone (DPC). V gene TRBV7-2 combines with J gene TRBJ2-5; the match to TRBD1 covers 8 bases. The clonotype was recovered from a man in his forties or fifties with alopecia areata. Some clones in this sample may be carry-over from other donors' samples. This chain's CDR3 is CASSFFGTGETQYF. CDR3 coding DNA: TGTGCCAGCAGCTTTTTTGGGACAGGAGAGACCCAGTACTTC.